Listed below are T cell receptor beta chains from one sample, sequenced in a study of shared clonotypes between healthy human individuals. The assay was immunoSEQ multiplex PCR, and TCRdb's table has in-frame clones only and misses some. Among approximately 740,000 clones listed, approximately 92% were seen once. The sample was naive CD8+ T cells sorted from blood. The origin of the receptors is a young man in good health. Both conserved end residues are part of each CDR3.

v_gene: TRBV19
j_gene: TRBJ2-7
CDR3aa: CASSMSLAVYYEQYF

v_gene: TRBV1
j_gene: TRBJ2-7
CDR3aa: CTSSQTRAEFPYEQYF

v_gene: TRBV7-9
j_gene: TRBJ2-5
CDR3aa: CASSLVGELQETQYF

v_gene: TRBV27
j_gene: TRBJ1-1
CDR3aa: CASGPLSRAAFF

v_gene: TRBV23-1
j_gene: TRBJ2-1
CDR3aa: CASSQSKGTSGHNEQFF

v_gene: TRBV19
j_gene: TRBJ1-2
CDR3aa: CASSSGYGYTF

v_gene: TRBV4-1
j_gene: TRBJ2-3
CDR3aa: CASSQYDRTSTDTQYF

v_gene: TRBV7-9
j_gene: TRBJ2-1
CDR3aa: CASSHRVDEQFF

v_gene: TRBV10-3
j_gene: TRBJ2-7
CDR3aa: CAISDQDRKSYEQYF

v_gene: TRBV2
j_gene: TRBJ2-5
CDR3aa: CASSGSGTSGRETQYF

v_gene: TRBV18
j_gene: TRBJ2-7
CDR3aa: CASSLRETPLEQYF

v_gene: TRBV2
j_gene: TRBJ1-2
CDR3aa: CASIGGRINYGYTF

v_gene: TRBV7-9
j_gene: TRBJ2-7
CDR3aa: CASSLDRPYSYEQYF

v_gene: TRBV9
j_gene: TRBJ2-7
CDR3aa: CASSSRQANSYEQYF

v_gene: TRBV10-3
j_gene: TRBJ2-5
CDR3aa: CAISESTGLSETQYF

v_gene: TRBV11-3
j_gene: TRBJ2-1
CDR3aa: CASSLSGLSLYNEQFF

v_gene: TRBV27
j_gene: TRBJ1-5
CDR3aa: CASSLWSGGNQPQHF

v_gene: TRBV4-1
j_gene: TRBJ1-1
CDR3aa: CASSPRQAGSPEAFF

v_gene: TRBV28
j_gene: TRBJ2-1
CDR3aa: CASSLAGVGNEQFF

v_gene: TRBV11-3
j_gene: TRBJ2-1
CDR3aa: CASSLTLPGAMGFF

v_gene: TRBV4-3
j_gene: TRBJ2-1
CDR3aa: CASSQDGRTYNEQFF

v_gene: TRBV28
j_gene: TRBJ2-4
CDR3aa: CASIYPTVDSAKNIQYF

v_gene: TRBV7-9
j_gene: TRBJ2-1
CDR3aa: CASSFPSGRTGEQFF

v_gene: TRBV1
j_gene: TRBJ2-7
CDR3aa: CTSSQKGVQYF

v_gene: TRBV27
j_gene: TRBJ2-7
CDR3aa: CASSLSSAIYEQYF

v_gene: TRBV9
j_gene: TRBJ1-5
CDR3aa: CASSATGYSNQPQHF

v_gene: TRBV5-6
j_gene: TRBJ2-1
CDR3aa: CASSFGINEQFF

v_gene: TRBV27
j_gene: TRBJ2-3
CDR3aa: CASSLTSGGTDTQYF

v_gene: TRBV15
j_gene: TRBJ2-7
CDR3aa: CATSRRTGYHEQYF

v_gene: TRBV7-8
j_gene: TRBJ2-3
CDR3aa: CASSLRGPTDTQYF

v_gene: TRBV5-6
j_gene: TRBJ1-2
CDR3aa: CASSVTGYYGYTF

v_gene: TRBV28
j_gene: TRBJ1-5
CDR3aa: CASSLRTGAGNQPQHF

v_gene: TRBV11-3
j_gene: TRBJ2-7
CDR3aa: CASSPREGAEQYF

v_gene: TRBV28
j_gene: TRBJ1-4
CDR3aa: CASSFLAGGQRLFF

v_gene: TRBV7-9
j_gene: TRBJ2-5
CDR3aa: CASSFSPGPRQETQYF

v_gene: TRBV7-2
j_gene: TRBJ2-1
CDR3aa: CASSLRPLGNEQFF

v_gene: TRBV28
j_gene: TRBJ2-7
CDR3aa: CASSFRTVGNEQYF

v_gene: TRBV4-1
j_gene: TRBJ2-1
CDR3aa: CASSQGGTAYNEQFF

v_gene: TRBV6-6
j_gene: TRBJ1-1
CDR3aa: CASSYYGDTEAFF

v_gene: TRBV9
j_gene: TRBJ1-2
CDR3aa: CASSVDGGTGSWGNYGYTF

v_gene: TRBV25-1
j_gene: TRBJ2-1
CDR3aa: CASSDRDSGLINNEQFF

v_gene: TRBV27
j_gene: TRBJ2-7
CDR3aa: CASSRPRGEQYF

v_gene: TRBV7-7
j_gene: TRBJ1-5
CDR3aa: CASSLRQDQPQHF

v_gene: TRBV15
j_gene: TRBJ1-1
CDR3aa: CATSRDRARNTEAFF

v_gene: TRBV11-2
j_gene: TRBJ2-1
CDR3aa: CASSLDSWATEESYNEQFF

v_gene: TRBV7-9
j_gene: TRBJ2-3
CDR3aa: CASSLVIDDTQYF

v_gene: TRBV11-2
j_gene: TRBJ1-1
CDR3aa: CASSILPGQANTEAFF

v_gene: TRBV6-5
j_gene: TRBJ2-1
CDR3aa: CASSYVRTGPYNEQFF

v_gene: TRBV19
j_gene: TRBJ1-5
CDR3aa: CASSNIGQGIQPQHF

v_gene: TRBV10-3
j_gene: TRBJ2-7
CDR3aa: CAISPTGRTYEQYF